This is a list of T cell receptor beta chains from one sample in a study of CD8 T cells in ankylosing spondylitis. TCRdb analysed the 5' RACE reads with MiXCR anew, one entry per CDR3 protein. The sample records 200,000 to 300,000 distinct CDR3 sequences, under 12% being singletons. Sample: blood, either unsorted or a sorted T cell fraction (not recorded which). These receptors were taken from a male donor with ankylosing spondylitis or in good health (not recorded which). CDR3s include the opening cysteine and the closing phenylalanine or tryptophan. The D gene is left open where the match is weak. Clone size appears in some rows only: once, few, many, or a class for an expanded clone.

d_call j_call clone_size v_call cdr3_aa cdr3_nt
NA TRBJ2-3 many TRBV12-3/TRBV12-4 CASSFEAGRNTQYF TGTGCCAGCAGTTTCGAAGCAGGTCGAAATACGCAGTATTTT
NA TRBJ1-5 many TRBV27 CASSRRGIGVGGQPQHF TGTGCCAGCAGTAGACGGGGGATTGGAGTAGGTGGTCAGCCCCAGCATTTT
NA TRBJ2-2 NA TRBV7-2 CASSLWTLGTGELFF TGTGCCAGCAGCTTATGGACACTGGGGACCGGGGAGCTGTTTTTT
TRBD2 TRBJ2-3 many TRBV5-1 CASSLLADSTDTQYF TGCGCCAGCAGCCTACTAGCGGATAGCACAGATACGCAGTATTTT
NA TRBJ1-2 many TRBV6-5 CASSYSAQVNYGYTF TGTGCCAGCAGTTACTCGGCACAGGTCAACTATGGCTACACCTTC
TRBD1 TRBJ1-5 many TRBV2 CASSANTGGNQPQHF TGTGCCAGCAGTGCTAATACAGGGGGGAATCAGCCCCAGCATTTT
NA TRBJ2-5 many TRBV5-6 CASSFHLVGQDGETQYF TGTGCCAGCAGCTTTCACTTGGTGGGTCAGGATGGGGAGACCCAGTACTTC
NA TRBJ1-1 NA TRBV4-2 CASSKDTEAFF TGTGCCAGCAGCAAGGACACTGAAGCTTTCTTT
TRBD2 TRBJ2-1 many TRBV7-6 CASSALSGRAREQFF TGTGCCAGCAGCGCCCTTAGCGGGAGGGCCAGGGAGCAGTTCTTC
NA TRBJ1-4 NA TRBV30 CAWSGGGSTNEKLFF TGTGCCTGGAGTGGGGGAGGTTCGACTAATGAAAAACTGTTTTTT
NA TRBJ2-7 many TRBV5-5 CASSLSGGSRLYEQYF TGTGCCAGCAGCTTGAGCGGCGGTAGCAGACTTTACGAGCAGTACTTC
NA TRBJ1-5 many TRBV12-3/TRBV12-4 CASSLGRGGLVLRQPQHF TGTGCCAGCAGTTTGGGTCGGGGCGGGTTGGTACTAAGGCAGCCCCAGCATTTT
TRBD1 TRBJ1-1 many TRBV28 CASSLLGQGAGNTEAFF TGTGCCAGCAGTTTACTGGGGCAGGGGGCAGGAAACACTGAAGCTTTCTTT
NA TRBJ2-4 many TRBV12-3/TRBV12-4 CASSFDKNIQYF TGTGCCAGCAGTTTTGACAAAAACATTCAGTACTTC
NA TRBJ2-3 many TRBV6-2/TRBV6-3 CASSYGGQLLQYF TGTGCCAGCAGTTATGGGGGTCAGCTATTGCAGTATTTT
TRBD2 TRBJ2-3 NA TRBV7-8 CASSLARAGLTDTQYF TGTGCCAGCAGCTTAGCGCGAGCGGGGCTTACAGATACGCAGTATTTT
TRBD1 TRBJ1-4 many TRBV4-2 CASSPTNRDRLNEKLFF TGTGCCAGCAGCCCGACTAACCGGGACAGACTTAATGAAAAACTGTTTTTT
TRBD2 TRBJ2-1 many TRBV12-3/TRBV12-4 CASSTGVGLAGGNEQFF TGTGCCAGCAGCACCGGAGTCGGACTAGCGGGAGGTAATGAGCAGTTCTTC
NA TRBJ2-7 NA TRBV7-9 CASSAATQVVYEQYF TGTGCCAGCAGTGCGGCCACCCAGGTCGTGTACGAGCAGTACTTC
TRBD1 TRBJ2-7 many TRBV30 CAWSVGTGSYEQYF TGTGCCTGGAGTGTTGGGACAGGTTCCTACGAGCAGTACTTC
TRBD1 TRBJ1-1 many TRBV5-1 CASSLGTGNRDTEAFF TGCGCCAGCAGCTTGGGGACAGGGAACCGGGACACTGAAGCTTTCTTT
NA TRBJ2-2 NA TRBV7-7 CASSFGTSTGELFF TGTGCCAGCAGCTTCGGGACTTCCACCGGGGAGCTGTTTTTT
NA TRBJ1-5 many TRBV4-2 CASSQDRDQPQHF TGTGCCAGCAGCCAAGATAGGGATCAGCCCCAGCATTTT
TRBD1 TRBJ1-1 many TRBV6-4 CASRGTGIQNTEAFF TGTGCCAGCAGGGGGACAGGAATCCAGAACACTGAAGCTTTCTTT
NA TRBJ2-7 many TRBV12-3/TRBV12-4 CASSKQSLFTSYEQYF TGTGCCAGCAGCAAACAATCCTTATTTACTTCCTACGAGCAGTACTTC
NA TRBJ2-1 NA TRBV6-6 CASSPGPMPNNEQFF TGTGCCAGCAGCCCGGGGCCGATGCCCAACAATGAGCAGTTCTTC
NA TRBJ1-4 many TRBV25-1 CASSDRRGAEKLFF TGTGCCAGCTCAGACAGACGCGGGGCGGAAAAACTGTTTTTT
NA TRBJ1-1 NA TRBV4-1 CASSRGYTEAFF TGCGCCAGCAGCAGGGGATACACTGAAGCTTTCTTT
NA TRBJ2-5 many TRBV30 CAGLNWAGETQYF TGTGCCGGGCTAAACTGGGCCGGAGAGACCCAGTACTTC
NA TRBJ1-3 NA TRBV12-3/TRBV12-4 CASIPGYVSGNTIYF TGTGCCAGCATCCCAGGCTATGTCTCTGGAAACACCATATATTTT
NA TRBJ1-4 many TRBV5-1 CASSSADRINEKLFF TGCGCCAGCAGTTCCGCCGACAGGATTAATGAAAAACTGTTTTTT
NA TRBJ1-1 many TRBV5-1 CASSSLGGTEAFF TGCGCCAGCAGCTCCCTCGGGGGAACTGAAGCTTTCTTT
NA TRBJ2-3 once TRBV7-8 CASSWGPLDTQYF TGTGCCAGCAGCTGGGGGCCCCTGGATACGCAGTATTTT
NA TRBJ1-4 many TRBV4-1 CASSQEPFPEKLFF TGCGCCAGCAGCCAAGAGCCCTTTCCGGAAAAACTGTTTTTT
NA TRBJ1-5 NA TRBV2 CASSSQGEGNQPQHF TGTGCCAGCAGTTCGCAGGGAGAGGGCAATCAGCCCCAGCATTTT
NA TRBJ1-1 few TRBV3-1 CASSSFRGADTEAFF TGTGCCAGCAGCTCCTTCAGAGGGGCGGACACTGAAGCTTTCTTT
NA TRBJ1-1 many TRBV5-1 CASSPARYGALEAFF TGCGCCAGCAGCCCCGCGCGGTATGGAGCACTGGAAGCTTTCTTT
NA TRBJ2-7 many TRBV5-5 CASSPAVGGAYEQYF TGTGCCAGCAGCCCCGCGGTGGGAGGAGCCTACGAGCAGTACTTC
TRBD2 TRBJ2-3 many TRBV7-9 CASSLATSGDTDTQYF TGTGCCAGCAGCTTAGCTACTAGCGGGGACACAGATACGCAGTATTTT
NA TRBJ2-5 many TRBV5-1 CASMQDGGGQETQYF TGCGCCAGCATGCAGGATGGAGGCGGCCAAGAGACCCAGTACTTC
NA TRBJ1-1 many TRBV5-1 CASSLGQGQAEAFF TGCGCCAGCAGCTTGGGGCAGGGGCAGGCTGAAGCTTTCTTT
NA TRBJ1-5 many TRBV27 CASSALFDSNQPQHF TGTGCCAGCAGTGCCCTATTCGATAGCAATCAGCCCCAGCATTTT
NA TRBJ2-3 many TRBV5-6 CASSLVGADTQYF TGTGCCAGCAGCTTGGTGGGCGCAGATACGCAGTATTTT